The 9 T cell receptor beta chains below were found in one sample sequenced in a study of T cell repertoires in cytomegalovirus infection. No antigen is known for these receptors. TCRdb fed the reads into MiXCR, producing one record per CDR3 protein. The repertoire includes about 400,000 distinct CDR3 sequences, around a third of them detected once, and approximately 12% sits in the top ten. The sequenced sample was cultured PBMCs, obtained from culture after CMV antigen stimulation. These receptors all stem from a human donor in good health (CMV status not recorded). Some clones in this sample may be carry-over from other donors' samples.

This clonotype has a handful of counts. The rearrangement uses TRBV7-4 and TRBJ1-1; D is uncertain. Trimming removed 4 bases at V and 4 bases at J, with 10 bases between. The CDR3 totals 13 residues. Germline loops: CDR1 SGHVT, CDR2 SQSDAQ. The CDR3 DNA sequence: TGTGCCAGCAGCTCCTTCGGTTCCACTGAAGCTTTCTTT. Protein: CASSSFGSTEAFF.

This chain joins TRBV11-2 and TRBJ2-3, with 8 bases aligning to TRBD1. Germline lookup yields CDR1 SGHAT and CDR2 FQNNGV. The V gene end was trimmed by 5 bases and the J gene end by 4 bases; junction bases not matched to a gene: 11. The CDR3 spans 16 residues. CDR3 residues: CASSPGQGARADTQYF. The DNA for the CDR3 is TGTGCCAGCAGCCCAGGTCAGGGGGCGAGGGCAGATACGCAGTATTTT.

This clonotype was seen more than once but under ten times. V usage is TRBV6-7 and J usage is TRBJ2-1; D is ambiguous. TRBV6-7 qualifies as an ORF whose function is uncertain. The CDR3 spans 15 residues. V was clipped by 2 bases and J by 3 bases, with 11 bases between them. The CDR3 DNA follows: TGTGCCAGCAGTTACCCGATCCTGATCTACAATGAGCAGTTCTTC. It is translated as CASSYPILIYNEQFF.

This clonotype was counted a few times. V and J are TRBV4-3 and TRBJ1-4; D is possibly TRBD1 (5 bases). Trimming pared 0 bases from V and 5 bases from J, leaving 19 bases between. The germline gives CDR1 LGHNA, CDR2 YSLEER. This CDR3 is built from 18 residues. CDR3 coding DNA: TGCGCCAGCAGCCAAGATTGGCAGACTCAGACAGTAAATGAAAAACTGTTTTTT. Its translation is CASSQDWQTQTVNEKLFF.

This sequence joins TRBV12-3 or TRBV12-4 and TRBJ1-2; D perhaps matches TRBD1 (6 bases). V was trimmed by 2 bases and J by 8 bases, leaving 18 bases between them. The CDR3 length is 15 residues. CDR3 residues: CASSLRQGLDGGYTF. The CDR3 DNA sequence: TGTGCCAGCAGTTTAAGGCAGGGGCTCGACGGCGGCTACACCTTC.

The chain couples TRBV19 to TRBJ1-1, with D uncertain. The V end was cut by 1 base, the J end by 2 bases, with 8 bases between. CDR3 length equals 14 residues. CDR1 and CDR2 (germline): LNHDA, SQIVND (reference sequence). The CDR3, as DNA: TGTGCCAGTAGTATAGTCGCAGGTAACACTGAAGCTTTCTTT. It specifies CASSIVAGNTEAFF.

The V call is TRBV12-5, the J call TRBJ2-3, with D possibly TRBD2 on 5 matching bases. This CDR3 spans 15 amino acids. V was shortened by 7 bases and J by 2 bases, with 16 bases between the two germline ends. CDR1 and CDR2 from the germline V gene are LGHNT and FRNRAP. CDR3 nucleotides: TGTGCTAGTGACCTCACTGGGGAGTCCACAGATACGCAGTATTTT. This codes for CASDLTGESTDTQYF.

This clonotype has at least ten counts. V gene TRBV7-2 combines with J gene TRBJ2-2; 11 nucleotides line up with TRBD2. Germline values: CDR1 SGHTA, CDR2 FQGNSA. J was trimmed by 1 base and V by 3 bases; bases with no gene match: 4. The CDR3 has 17 amino acids. In DNA, the CDR3 is TGTGCCAGCAGCTTCGTTGGGACTAGCGGGAACACCGGGGAGCTGTTTTTT. Translated, it gives CASSFVGTSGNTGELFF.

The V and J genes are TRBV7-2 and TRBJ1-5; D not resolved. Trimming took 0 bases from V and 1 from J, leaving 7 bases between them. Germline CDR1 SGHTA, CDR2 FQGNSA. The CDR3 loop spans 15 amino acids. CDR3 in DNA: TGTGCCAGCAGCTTAGCCTCTGTGAGCAATCAGCCCCAGCATTTT. Its translation: CASSLASVSNQPQHF.